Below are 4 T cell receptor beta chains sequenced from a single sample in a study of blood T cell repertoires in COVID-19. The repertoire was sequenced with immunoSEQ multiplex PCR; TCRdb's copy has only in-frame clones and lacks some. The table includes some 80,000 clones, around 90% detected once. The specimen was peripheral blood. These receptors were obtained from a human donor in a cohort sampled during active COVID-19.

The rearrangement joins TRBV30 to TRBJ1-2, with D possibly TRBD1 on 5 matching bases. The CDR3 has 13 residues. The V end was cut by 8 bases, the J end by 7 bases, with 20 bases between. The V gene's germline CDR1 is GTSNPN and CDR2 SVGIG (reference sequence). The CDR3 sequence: CALGVAGTFGYTF. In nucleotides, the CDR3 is TGTGCCCTTGGAGTGGCAGGGACTTTTGGCTACACCTTC. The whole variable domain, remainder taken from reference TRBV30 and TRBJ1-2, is SQTIHQWPATLVQPVGSPLSLECTVEGTSNPNLYWYRQAAGRGLQLLFYSVGIGQISSEVPQNLSASRPQDRQFILSSKKLLLSDSGFYLCALGVAGTFGYTFGSGTRLTVV.

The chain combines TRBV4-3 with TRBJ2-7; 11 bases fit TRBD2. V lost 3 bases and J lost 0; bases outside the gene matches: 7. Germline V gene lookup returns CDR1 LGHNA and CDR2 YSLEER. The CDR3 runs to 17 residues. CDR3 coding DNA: TGCGCCAGCAGCCAGGAGAGAGGGACTAGCGGCTCCTACGAGCAGTACTTC. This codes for CASSQERGTSGSYEQYF.

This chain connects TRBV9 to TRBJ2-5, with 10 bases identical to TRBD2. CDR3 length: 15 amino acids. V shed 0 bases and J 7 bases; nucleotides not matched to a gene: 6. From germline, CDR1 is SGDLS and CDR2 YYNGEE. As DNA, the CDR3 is TGTGCCAGCAGCGTAGATGCAGCGGGGGGGCGGACCCAGTACTTC. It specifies CASSVDAAGGRTQYF.

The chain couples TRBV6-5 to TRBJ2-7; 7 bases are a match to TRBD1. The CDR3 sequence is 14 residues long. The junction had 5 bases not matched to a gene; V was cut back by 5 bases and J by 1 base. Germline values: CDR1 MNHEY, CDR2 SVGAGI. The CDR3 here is CASSMDRNSYEQYF. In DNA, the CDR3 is TGTGCCAGCAGTATGGACAGGAATTCCTACGAGCAGTACTTC.